The 17 T cell receptor beta chains given below trace back to one sample, sequenced in a study of T cell responses to AZD1222 COVID-19 vaccine. Only in-frame clones appear in the TCRdb table, and some are missing; sequencing was by immunoSEQ multiplex PCR. The data contain roughly 120,000 clones, roughly 84% of them seen just once; the ten biggest clones take up about 1.2%. The input for sequencing was peripheral blood, taken on day 0 of AZD1222 vaccination. The receptors come from an adult in good health.

CDR3 DNA: TGCGCCAGCAGCCCGGGTTACACTGAAGCTTTCTTT. This sequence encodes CASSPGYTEAFF. The chain joins TRBV5-1 to TRBJ1-1; D gene uncertain. Trimming left V 4 bases short and J 3 bases short, with 7 bases between. Germline CDR1 is SGHRS and CDR2 is YFSETQ. This CDR3 has 12 residues.

The rearrangement uses TRBV19 and TRBJ1-1, with D unclear. The germline V and J ends were trimmed by 3 bases and 10 bases, with 9 bases remaining between them. The germline V gene encodes CDR1 LNHDA and CDR2 SQIVND (reference sequence). CDR3 size: 11 residues. CDR3 protein: CASSIRWGAFF. The CDR3 nucleotides read TGTGCCAGTAGTATCCGGTGGGGAGCTTTCTTT.

The J gene is TRBJ2-3, the V gene TRBV5-6, with 8 bases aligning to TRBD2. Trimming took 5 bases from V and 4 from J; bases not matched to a gene: 3. Looked up from germline, CDR1 is SGHDT and CDR2 is YYEEEE. The CDR3 consists of 13 residues. In DNA form, the CDR3 reads TGTGCCAGCAGGTGGACTAGCTCAGATACGCAGTATTTT. It is translated as CASRWTSSDTQYF.

The V call is TRBV11-2, the J call TRBJ2-7; possibly TRBD1 or TRBD2 for D (5 bases each). Germline V gene data show CDR1 as SGHAT and CDR2 as FQNNGV. V was pared by 4 bases and J by 2 bases, with 15 bases between. The CDR3 is 15 residues long. CDR3 in amino acids: CASSSGSNLPYEQYF. CDR3 in DNA: TGTGCCAGCAGCTCAGGGAGTAACCTCCCCTACGAGCAGTACTTC. Drawing the rest from reference TRBV11-2 and TRBJ2-7, the complete variable domain is EAGVAQSPRYKIIEKRQSVAFWCNPISGHATLYWYQQILGQGPKLLIQFQNNGVVDDSQLPKDRFSAERLKGVDSTLKIQPAKLEDSAVYLCASSSGSNLPYEQYFGPGTRLTVT.

This chain connects TRBV4-1 to TRBJ1-2, with D hard to call. The V end lost 0 bases, the J end lost 4 bases, and 12 bases lay between the germline ends. This CDR3 has 15 amino acids. Germline V CDR1 and CDR2: MGHRA, YSYEKL. The CDR3 spells CASSQEAGTSYGYTF. As DNA, the CDR3 is TGCGCCAGCAGCCAAGAAGCCGGAACGTCCTATGGCTACACCTTC.

The rearrangement uses TRBV5-5 and TRBJ1-2, with no clear D. The CDR3 covers 14 residues. Germline CDR1 reads SGHKS; CDR2 reads YYEKEE (reference sequence). V lost 0 bases, J lost 5 bases, and 11 bases lay in between. DNA for the CDR3: TGTGCCAGCAGCTTGGCCCCAGTCTCTTATGGCTACACCTTC. Residues: CASSLAPVSYGYTF. Using reference TRBV5-5 and TRBJ1-2 for the parts outside the CDR3, the full variable domain is DAGVTQSPTHLIKTRGQQVTLRCSPISGHKSVSWYQQVLGQGPQFIFQYYEKEERGRGNFPDRFSARQFPNYSSELNVNALLLGDSALYLCASSLAPVSYGYTFGSGTRLTVV.

J is TRBJ2-7 and V is TRBV3-1 (or the pseudogene TRBV3-2); possibly TRBD1 for D (6 bases). Germline-derived CDR1 and CDR2 are LGHDT and YNNKEL (reference sequence). Trimming pared 6 bases from V and 6 bases from J, leaving 18 bases between. The CDR3 is 14 amino acids. CDR3 in amino acids: CASRASEGVSEQYF. Here the CDR3 DNA reads TGTGCCAGCAGGGCTAGTGAGGGGGTCTCCGAGCAGTACTTC.

This clone was detected once. This chain connects TRBV12-5 to TRBJ1-2; 8 nucleotides agree with TRBD1. The V gene's germline CDR1 is LGHNT and CDR2 FRNRAP. The CDR3 covers 15 residues. Unmatched junction bases numbered 7, after V lost 3 bases and J lost 4 bases. DNA of the CDR3: TGTGCTAGTGGTTTATGGACAGGGCCTTTCTATGGCTACACCTTC. Translation gives CASGLWTGPFYGYTF. Variable domain in full (rest from reference TRBV12-5 and TRBJ1-2): DARVTQTPRHKVTEMGQEVTMRCQPILGHNTVFWYRQTMMQGLELLAYFRNRAPLDDSGMPKDRFSAEMPDATLATLKIQPSEPRDSAVYFCASGLWTGPFYGYTFGSGTRLTVV.

This clone has a single count. The rearrangement links TRBV12-3 or TRBV12-4 to TRBJ1-1; D is unclear. This CDR3 comprises 11 residues. V lost 3 bases, J lost 7 bases, and 6 bases lay in between. In nucleotides, the CDR3 is TGTGCCAGCAGTTTGTCGGGTGAAGCTTTCTTT. Encoded protein: CASSLSGEAFF.

The chain joins TRBV27 to TRBJ2-5; possibly TRBD1 or TRBD2 for D (5 bases each). V lost 8 bases and J 1 base, leaving 8 bases between the germline ends. The CDR3 contains 12 residues. The V gene's germline CDR1 is MNHEY and CDR2 SMNVEV (reference sequence). In nucleotides, the CDR3 is TGTGCCAGCCGGGACCGCCAAGAGACCCAGTACTTC. It is translated as CASRDRQETQYF.

The chain carries TRBV9 and TRBJ1-3, with 8 bases fitting TRBD1. The V gene's germline CDR1 is SGDLS and CDR2 YYNGEE. Trimming removed 0 bases from V and 4 bases from J; junction bases left unmatched: 6. This CDR3 has 16 amino acids. CDR3 bases: TGTGCCAGCAGCGTAGATCAGGGGGCCATAGGAAACACCATATATTTT. Its translation is CASSVDQGAIGNTIYF.

V usage is TRBV4-1 and J usage is TRBJ2-3; 8 bases are a match to TRBD1. From germline, CDR1 is MGHRA and CDR2 YSYEKL. The CDR3 has 18 amino acids. The V and J ends lost 3 bases and 3 bases, in that order; junction bases with no gene match: 14. The CDR3 here is CASSHFPGQGSGTDTQYF. The DNA of the CDR3 is TGCGCCAGCAGCCATTTCCCCGGACAGGGATCGGGTACAGATACGCAGTATTTT.

This chain joins TRBV2 and TRBJ1-6; no reliable D call. CDR3 length equals 14 residues. Germline V CDR1 and CDR2: SNHLY, FYNNEI. Trimming left V 4 bases short and J 6 bases short, with 10 bases between. The CDR3 is CASSVRSPNSPLHF. CDR3 in DNA: TGTGCCAGCAGTGTACGCAGCCCTAATTCACCCCTCCACTTT.

The chain couples TRBV5-1 to TRBJ2-5; D remains ambiguous. CDR3 length equals 15 residues. CDR1 is SGHRS, CDR2 YFSETQ, per germline. Between the trimmed V and J ends, which lost 3 bases and 2 bases, there was a span of 14 bases. This chain's CDR3 is CASSSSQQIQETQYF. The CDR3 coding sequence is TGCGCCAGCAGCTCGTCCCAGCAGATTCAAGAGACCCAGTACTTC.

The chain joins TRBV12-5 to TRBJ2-1; D is possibly TRBD1 (6 bases). The CDR3 is 12 residues long. Germline lookup yields CDR1 LGHNT and CDR2 FRNRAP. The V end lost 0 bases, the J end lost 11 bases, and 8 bases lay between the germline ends. As DNA, the CDR3 is TGTGCTAGTGGTTTGGTCTGGGACAAGCAGTTCTTC. This encodes CASGLVWDKQFF.

This clone was observed a handful of times. The chain uses TRBV5-1 and TRBJ1-2, with 11 nucleotides matching TRBD1. Germline loops: CDR1 SGHRS, CDR2 YFSETQ. The CDR3 extends over 15 amino acids. The J segment lost 1 base and the V segment lost 4 bases, leaving 3 bases of the junction unmatched. CDR3 bases: TGCGCCAGCAGCCCCGGGACAGGGGGTAACTATGGCTACACCTTC. Protein product: CASSPGTGGNYGYTF. The full variable domain, with the rest looked up from reference TRBV5-1 and TRBJ1-2, is KAGVTQTPRYLIKTRGQQVTLSCSPISGHRSVSWYQQTPGQGLQFLFEYFSETQRNKGNFPGRFSGRQFSNSRSEMNVSTLELGDSALYLCASSPGTGGNYGYTFGSGTRLTVV.

The chain combines TRBV19 with TRBJ1-4; TRBD1 is a possible D gene (6 bases). The CDR3 spans 15 residues. V was trimmed by 5 bases and J by 5 bases, leaving 15 bases between them. CDR1 and CDR2 (germline): LNHDA, SQIVND (reference sequence). The DNA for the CDR3 is TGTGCCAGTAGTGGTCCTAAGGGGGGAAATGAAAAACTGTTTTTT. Translated: CASSGPKGGNEKLFF.